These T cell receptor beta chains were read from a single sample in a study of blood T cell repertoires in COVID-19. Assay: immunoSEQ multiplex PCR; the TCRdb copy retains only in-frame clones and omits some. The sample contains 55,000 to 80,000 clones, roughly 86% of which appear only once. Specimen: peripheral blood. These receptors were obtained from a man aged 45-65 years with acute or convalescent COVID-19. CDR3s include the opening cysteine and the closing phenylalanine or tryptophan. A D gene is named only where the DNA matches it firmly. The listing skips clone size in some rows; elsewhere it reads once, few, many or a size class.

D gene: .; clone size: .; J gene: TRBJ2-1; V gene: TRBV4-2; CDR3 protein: CASSQTGTVRLSSYNEQFF; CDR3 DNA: TGTGCCAGCAGCCAAACCGGGACTGTTAGATTGAGCTCCTACAATGAGCAGTTCTTC
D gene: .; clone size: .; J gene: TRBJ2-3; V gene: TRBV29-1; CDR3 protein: CSAGTLLGTQYF; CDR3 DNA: TGCAGCGCTGGGACACTCTTAGGTACGCAGTATTTT
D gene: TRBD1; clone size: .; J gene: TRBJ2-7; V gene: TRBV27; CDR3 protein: CASSSLDRGIYEQYF; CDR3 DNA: TGTGCCAGCAGCTCATTGGACAGGGGTATCTACGAGCAGTACTTC
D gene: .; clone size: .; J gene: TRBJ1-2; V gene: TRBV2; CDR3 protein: CASSRDPGGYGYTF; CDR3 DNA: TGTGCCAGCAGTAGAGACCCGGGGGGCTATGGCTACACCTTC
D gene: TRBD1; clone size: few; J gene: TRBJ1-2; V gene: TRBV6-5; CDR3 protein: CASSTGTVWGNGYTF; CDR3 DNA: TGTGCCAGCAGTACAGGGACAGTCTGGGGGAATGGCTACACCTTC
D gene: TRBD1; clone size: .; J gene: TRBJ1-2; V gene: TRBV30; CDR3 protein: CAWEGTGRFYYGYTF; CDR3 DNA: TGTGCCTGGGAGGGGACAGGGCGGTTCTACTATGGCTACACCTTC
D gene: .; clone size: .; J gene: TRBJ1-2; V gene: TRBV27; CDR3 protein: CASSPQTRGYGYTF; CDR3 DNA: TGTGCCAGCAGTCCCCAGACCCGCGGCTATGGCTACACCTTC
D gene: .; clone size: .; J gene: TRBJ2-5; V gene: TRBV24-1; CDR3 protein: CATSDPRNSGETQYF; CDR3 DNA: TGTGCCACCAGTGACCCAAGGAACAGTGGAGAGACCCAGTACTTC
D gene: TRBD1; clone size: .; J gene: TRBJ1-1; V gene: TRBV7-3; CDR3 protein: CASRKTGLGTEAFF; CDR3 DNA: TGTGCCAGCAGGAAGACAGGGTTGGGCACTGAAGCTTTCTTT
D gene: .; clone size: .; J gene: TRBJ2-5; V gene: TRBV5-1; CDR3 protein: CASSVRNREETQYF; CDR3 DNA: TGCGCCAGCAGCGTCCGGAACAGGGAGGAGACCCAGTACTTC
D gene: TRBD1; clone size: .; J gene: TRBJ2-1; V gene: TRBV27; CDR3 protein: CASSFRDRLWGNEQFF; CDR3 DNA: TGTGCCAGCAGTTTCCGGGACAGGCTTTGGGGGAATGAGCAGTTCTTC
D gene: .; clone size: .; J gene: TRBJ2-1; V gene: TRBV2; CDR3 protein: CASSGSIFLSSYNEQFF; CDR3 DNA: TGTGCCAGCAGTGGTTCGATCTTTCTGAGCTCCTACAATGAGCAGTTCTTC
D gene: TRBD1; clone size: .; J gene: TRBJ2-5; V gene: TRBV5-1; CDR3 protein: CASSSADRGQQETQYF; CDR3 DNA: TGCGCCAGCAGCTCGGCGGACAGGGGACAGCAAGAGACCCAGTACTTC
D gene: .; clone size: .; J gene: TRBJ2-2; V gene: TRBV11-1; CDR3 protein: CASSLDSGFGTGELFF; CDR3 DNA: TGTGCCAGCAGCTTAGATTCGGGTTTTGGCACCGGGGAGCTGTTTTTT
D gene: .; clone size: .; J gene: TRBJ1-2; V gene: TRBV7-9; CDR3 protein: CASSPAGSYGYTF; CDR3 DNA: TGTGCCAGCAGCCCGGCAGGGTCGTATGGCTACACCTTC
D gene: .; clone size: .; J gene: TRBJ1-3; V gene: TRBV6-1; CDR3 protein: CASGGAGNTIYF; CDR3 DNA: TGTGCCAGCGGAGGTGCGGGAAACACCATATATTTT
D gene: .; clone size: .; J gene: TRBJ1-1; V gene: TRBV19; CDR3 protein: CASSIKGDTEAFF; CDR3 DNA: TGTGCCAGTAGTATAAAAGGGGATACTGAAGCTTTCTTT
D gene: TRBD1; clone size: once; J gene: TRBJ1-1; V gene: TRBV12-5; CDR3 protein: CASGLGTGGSGTEAFF; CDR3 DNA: TGTGCTAGTGGTTTGGGGACAGGGGGCTCGGGAACTGAAGCTTTCTTT
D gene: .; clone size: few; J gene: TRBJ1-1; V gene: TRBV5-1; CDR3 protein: CASSSNAPRAEAFF; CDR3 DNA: TGCGCCAGCAGCTCGAACGCACCGAGGGCTGAAGCTTTCTTT
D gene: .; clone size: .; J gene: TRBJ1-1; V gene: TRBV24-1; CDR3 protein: CATSDGGSRDTEAFF; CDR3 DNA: TGTGCCACCAGTGACGGGGGATCAAGGGACACTGAAGCTTTCTTT
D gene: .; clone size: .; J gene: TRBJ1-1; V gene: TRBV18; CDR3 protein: CASSPRTENTEAFF; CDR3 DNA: TGTGCCAGCTCACCACGGACAGAGAACACTGAAGCTTTCTTT
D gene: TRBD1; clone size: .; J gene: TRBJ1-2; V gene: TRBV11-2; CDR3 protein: CASSPYRGYGYTF; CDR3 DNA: TGTGCCAGCAGCCCCTACAGGGGGTATGGCTACACCTTC
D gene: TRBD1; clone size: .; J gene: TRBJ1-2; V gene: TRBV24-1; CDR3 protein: CATSDDDRVNGYTF; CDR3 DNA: TGTGCCACCAGTGACGACGACAGGGTGAATGGCTACACCTTC
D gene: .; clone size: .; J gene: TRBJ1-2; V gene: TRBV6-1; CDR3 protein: CASSEDRNYGYTF; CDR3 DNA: TGTGCCAGCAGTGAAGACAGAAACTATGGCTACACCTTC
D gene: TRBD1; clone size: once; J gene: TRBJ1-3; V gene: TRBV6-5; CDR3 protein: CASSYNTGAGNTIYF; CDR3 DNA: TGTGCCAGCAGTTACAACACAGGGGCTGGAAACACCATATATTTT
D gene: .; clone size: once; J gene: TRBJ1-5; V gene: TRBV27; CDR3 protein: CASSFGFQQPQHF; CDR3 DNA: TGTGCCAGCAGTTTCGGGTTCCAACAGCCCCAGCATTTT
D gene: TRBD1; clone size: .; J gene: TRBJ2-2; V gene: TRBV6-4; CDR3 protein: CASRQGAGTGELFF; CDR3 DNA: TGTGCCAGCAGACAGGGGGCGGGCACCGGGGAGCTGTTTTTT
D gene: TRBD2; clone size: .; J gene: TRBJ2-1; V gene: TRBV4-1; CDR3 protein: CASSQDLGGIGNEQFF; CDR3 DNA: TGCGCCAGCAGCCAAGATTTGGGGGGGATTGGGAATGAGCAGTTCTTC
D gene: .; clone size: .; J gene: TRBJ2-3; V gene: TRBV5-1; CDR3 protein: CASGGGSTDTQYF; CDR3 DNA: TGCGCCAGCGGAGGGGGCAGCACAGATACGCAGTATTTT
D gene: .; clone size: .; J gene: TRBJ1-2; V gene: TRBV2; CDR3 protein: CASNGTPRGYTF; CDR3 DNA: TGTGCCAGCAACGGGACACCGCGTGGCTACACCTTC
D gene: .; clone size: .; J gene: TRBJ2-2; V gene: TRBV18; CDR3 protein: CASSPPGERNTGELFF; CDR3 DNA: TGTGCCAGCTCACCTCCAGGGGAAAGGAACACCGGGGAGCTGTTTTTT
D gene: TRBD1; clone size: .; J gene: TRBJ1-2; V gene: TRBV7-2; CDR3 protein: CASSWDRLNYGYTF; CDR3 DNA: TGTGCCAGCAGCTGGGACAGGCTTAACTATGGCTACACCTTC
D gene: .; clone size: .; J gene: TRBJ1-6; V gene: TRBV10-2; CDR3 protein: CASSEGTRNNSPLHF; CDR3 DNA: TGCGCCAGCAGTGAGGGGACACGGAATAATTCACCCCTCCACTTT
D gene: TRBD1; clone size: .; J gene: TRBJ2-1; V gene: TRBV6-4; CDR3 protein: CASSIQGSSYNEQFF; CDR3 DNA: TGTGCCAGCAGCATACAGGGGAGCTCCTACAATGAGCAGTTCTTC
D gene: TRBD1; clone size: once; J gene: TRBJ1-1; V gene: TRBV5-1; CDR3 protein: CASSLVGQPGTEAFF; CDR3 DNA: TGCGCCAGCAGCTTGGTGGGACAGCCCGGCACTGAAGCTTTCTTT
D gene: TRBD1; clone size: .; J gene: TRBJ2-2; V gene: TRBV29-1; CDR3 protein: CSVRQGITGELFF; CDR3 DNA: TGCAGCGTGAGACAGGGGATCACCGGGGAGCTGTTTTTT
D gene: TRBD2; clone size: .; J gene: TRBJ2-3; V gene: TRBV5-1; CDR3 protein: CASSDGGATDTQYF; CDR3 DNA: TGCGCCAGCAGCGACGGGGGGGCTACAGATACGCAGTATTTT
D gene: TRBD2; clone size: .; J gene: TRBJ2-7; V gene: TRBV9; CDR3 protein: CASSPVGGGWSYEQYF; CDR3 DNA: TGTGCCAGCAGCCCGGTTGGCGGGGGATGGTCCTACGAGCAGTACTTC
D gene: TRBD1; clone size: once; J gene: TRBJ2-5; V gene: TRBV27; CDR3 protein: CASSNRGQYQETQYF; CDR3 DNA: TGTGCCAGCAGTAACAGGGGGCAGTACCAAGAGACCCAGTACTTC
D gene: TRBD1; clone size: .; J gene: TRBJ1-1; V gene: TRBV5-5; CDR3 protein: CASSLGQGMNTEAFF; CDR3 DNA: TGTGCCAGCAGCCTGGGACAGGGAATGAACACTGAAGCTTTCTTT
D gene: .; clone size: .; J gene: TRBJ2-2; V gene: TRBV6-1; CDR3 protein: CASSEADLSGELFF; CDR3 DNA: TGTGCCAGCAGTGAAGCGGACTTAAGCGGGGAGCTGTTTTTT
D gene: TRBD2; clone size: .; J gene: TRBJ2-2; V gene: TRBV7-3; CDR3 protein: CASSWTRSGELFF; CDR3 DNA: TGTGCCAGCAGCTGGACTAGATCCGGGGAGCTGTTTTTT
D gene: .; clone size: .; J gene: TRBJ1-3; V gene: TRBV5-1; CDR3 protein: CASSPAGSGNTIYF; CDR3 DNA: TGCGCCAGCAGCCCCGCGGGCTCTGGAAACACCATATATTTT
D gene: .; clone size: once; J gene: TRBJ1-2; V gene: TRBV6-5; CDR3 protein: CASTRITNYGYTF; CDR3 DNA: TGTGCCAGCACCAGGATCACTAACTATGGCTACACCTTC
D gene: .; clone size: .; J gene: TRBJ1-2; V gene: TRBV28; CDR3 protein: CASSLLAGLLRGYTF; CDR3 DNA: TGTGCCAGCAGTTTATTAGCGGGGCTCCTGAGAGGCTACACCTTC
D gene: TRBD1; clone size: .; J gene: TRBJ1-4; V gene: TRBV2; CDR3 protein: CASSEGQGPAKLFF; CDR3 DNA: TGTGCCAGCAGTGAGGGACAGGGACCAGCTAAACTGTTTTTT
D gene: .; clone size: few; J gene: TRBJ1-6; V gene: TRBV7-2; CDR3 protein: CASSLLVTERNSPLHF; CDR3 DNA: TGTGCCAGCAGCTTATTGGTAACGGAGAGAAATTCACCCCTCCACTTT
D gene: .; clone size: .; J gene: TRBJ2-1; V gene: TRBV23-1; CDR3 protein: CASSQASGYNEQFF; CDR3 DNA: TGCGCCAGCAGTCAAGCTAGTGGGTACAATGAGCAGTTCTTC
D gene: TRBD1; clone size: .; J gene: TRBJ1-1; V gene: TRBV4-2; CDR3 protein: CASSQRQGAENTEAFF; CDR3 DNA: TGTGCCAGCAGCCAACGACAGGGGGCGGAGAACACTGAAGCTTTCTTT
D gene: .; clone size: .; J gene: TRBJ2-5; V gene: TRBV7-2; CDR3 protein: CASSPGIRETQYF; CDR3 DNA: TGTGCCAGCAGCCCCGGGATCCGAGAGACCCAGTACTTC
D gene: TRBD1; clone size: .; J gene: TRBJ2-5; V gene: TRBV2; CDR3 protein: CASSERQGGGETQYF; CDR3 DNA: TGTGCCAGCAGTGAGAGACAGGGCGGTGGTGAGACCCAGTACTTC